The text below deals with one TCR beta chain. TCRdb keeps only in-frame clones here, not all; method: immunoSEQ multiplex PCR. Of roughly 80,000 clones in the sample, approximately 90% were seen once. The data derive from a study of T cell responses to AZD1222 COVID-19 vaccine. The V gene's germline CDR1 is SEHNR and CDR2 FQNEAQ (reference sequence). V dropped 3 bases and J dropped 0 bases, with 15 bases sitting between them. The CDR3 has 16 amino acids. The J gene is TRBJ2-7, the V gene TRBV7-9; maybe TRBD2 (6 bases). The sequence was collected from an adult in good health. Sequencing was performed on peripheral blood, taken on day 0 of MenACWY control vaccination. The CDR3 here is CASSFRGWGNSYEQYF. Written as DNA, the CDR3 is TGTGCCAGCAGCTTTCGGGGGTGGGGTAACTCCTACGAGCAGTACTTC. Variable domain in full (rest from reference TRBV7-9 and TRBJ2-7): DTGVSQNPRHKITKRGQNVTFRCDPISEHNRLYWYRQTLGQGPEFLTYFQNEAQLEKSRLLSDRFSAERPKGSFSTLEIQRTEQGDSAMYLCASSFRGWGNSYEQYFGPGTRLTVT.